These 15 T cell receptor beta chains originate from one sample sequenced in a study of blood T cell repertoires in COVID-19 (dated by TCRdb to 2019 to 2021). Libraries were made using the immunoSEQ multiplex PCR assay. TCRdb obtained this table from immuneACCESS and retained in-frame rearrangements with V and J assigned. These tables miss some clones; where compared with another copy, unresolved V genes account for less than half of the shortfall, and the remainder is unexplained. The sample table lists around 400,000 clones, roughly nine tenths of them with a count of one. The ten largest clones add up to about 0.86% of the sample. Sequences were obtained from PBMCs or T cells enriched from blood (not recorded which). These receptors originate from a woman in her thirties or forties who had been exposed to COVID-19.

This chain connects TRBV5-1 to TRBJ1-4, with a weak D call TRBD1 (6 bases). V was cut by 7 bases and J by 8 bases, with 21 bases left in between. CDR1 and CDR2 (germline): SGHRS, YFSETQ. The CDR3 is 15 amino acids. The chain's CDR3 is CASSGGGRINEKLFF. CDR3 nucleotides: TGCGCCAGCTCGGGAGGGGGGCGCATCAACGAAAAACTGTTTTTT.

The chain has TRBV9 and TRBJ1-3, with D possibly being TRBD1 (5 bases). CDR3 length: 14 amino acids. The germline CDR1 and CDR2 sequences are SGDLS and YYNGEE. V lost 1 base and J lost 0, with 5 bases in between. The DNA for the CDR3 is TGTGCCAGCAGCGTACAGGGCTCTGGAAACACCATATATTTT. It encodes CASSVQGSGNTIYF.

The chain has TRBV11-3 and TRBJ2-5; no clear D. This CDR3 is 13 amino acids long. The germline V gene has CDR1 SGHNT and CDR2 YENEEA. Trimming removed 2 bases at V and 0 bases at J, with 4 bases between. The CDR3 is CASSLNYQETQYF. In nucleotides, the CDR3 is TGTGCCAGCAGCTTAAACTACCAAGAGACCCAGTACTTC.

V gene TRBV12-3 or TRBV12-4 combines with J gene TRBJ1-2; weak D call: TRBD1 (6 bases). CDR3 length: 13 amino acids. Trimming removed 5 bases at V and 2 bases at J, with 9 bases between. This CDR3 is CASSLTGNYGYTF. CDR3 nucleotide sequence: TGTGCCAGCAGTCTAACAGGGAACTATGGCTACACCTTC.

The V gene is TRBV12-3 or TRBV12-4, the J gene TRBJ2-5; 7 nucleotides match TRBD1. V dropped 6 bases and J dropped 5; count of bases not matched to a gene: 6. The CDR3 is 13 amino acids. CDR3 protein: CASRTGSQETQYF. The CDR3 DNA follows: TGTGCCAGCAGGACAGGGTCACAGGAGACCCAGTACTTC.

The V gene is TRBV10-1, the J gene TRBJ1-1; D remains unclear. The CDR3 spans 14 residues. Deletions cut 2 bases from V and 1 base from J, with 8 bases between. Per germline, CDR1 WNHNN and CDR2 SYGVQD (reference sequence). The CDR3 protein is CASSETTANTEAFF. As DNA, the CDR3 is TGCGCCAGCAGTGAGACAACAGCGAACACTGAAGCTTTCTTT.

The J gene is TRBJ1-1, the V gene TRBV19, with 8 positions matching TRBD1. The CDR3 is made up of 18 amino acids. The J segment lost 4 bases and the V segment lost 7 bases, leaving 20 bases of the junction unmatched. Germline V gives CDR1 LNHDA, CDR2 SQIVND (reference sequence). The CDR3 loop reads CASTTIQGAQGEGTEAFF. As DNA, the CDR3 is TGTGCCAGTACCACCATTCAGGGGGCGCAAGGGGAGGGCACTGAAGCTTTCTTT.

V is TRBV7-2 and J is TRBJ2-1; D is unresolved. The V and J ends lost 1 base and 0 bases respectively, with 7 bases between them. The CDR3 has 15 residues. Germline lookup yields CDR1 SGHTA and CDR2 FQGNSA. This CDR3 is CASSLGGLSYNEQFF. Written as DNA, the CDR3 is TGTGCCAGCAGCTTAGGCGGCCTCTCCTACAATGAGCAGTTCTTC.

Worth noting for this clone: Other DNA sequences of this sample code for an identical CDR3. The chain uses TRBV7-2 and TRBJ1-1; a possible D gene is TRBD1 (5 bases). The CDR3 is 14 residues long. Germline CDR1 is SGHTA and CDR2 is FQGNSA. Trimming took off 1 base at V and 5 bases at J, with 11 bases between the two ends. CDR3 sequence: CASSLGQGNTEAFF. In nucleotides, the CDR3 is TGTGCCAGCAGCTTAGGGCAGGGAAATACTGAAGCTTTCTTT.

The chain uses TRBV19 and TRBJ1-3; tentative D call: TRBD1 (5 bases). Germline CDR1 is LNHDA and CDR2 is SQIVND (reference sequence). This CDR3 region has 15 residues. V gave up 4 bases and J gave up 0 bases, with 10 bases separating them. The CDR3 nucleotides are TGTGCCAGTAGTACAGGGATAGACTCTGGAAACACCATATATTTT. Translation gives CASSTGIDSGNTIYF.

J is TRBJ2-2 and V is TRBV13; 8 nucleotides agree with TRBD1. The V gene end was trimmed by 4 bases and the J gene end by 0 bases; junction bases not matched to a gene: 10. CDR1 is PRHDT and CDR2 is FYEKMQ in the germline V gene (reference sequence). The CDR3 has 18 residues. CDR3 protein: CASSSLRGTGPNTGELFF. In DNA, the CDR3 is TGTGCCAGCAGCTCTCTGAGGGGGACAGGCCCGAACACCGGGGAGCTGTTTTTT.

CDR3 residues: CASSSPSTDTQYF. The CDR3 coding sequence is TGTGCCAGCAGCTCCCCTAGCACAGATACGCAGTATTTT. The chain uses TRBV11-2 and TRBJ2-3; D unclear. Germline values: CDR1 SGHAT, CDR2 FQNNGV. The V gene lost 4 bases and the J gene lost 0 bases, with 5 bases spanning the gap. The CDR3 consists of 13 residues.

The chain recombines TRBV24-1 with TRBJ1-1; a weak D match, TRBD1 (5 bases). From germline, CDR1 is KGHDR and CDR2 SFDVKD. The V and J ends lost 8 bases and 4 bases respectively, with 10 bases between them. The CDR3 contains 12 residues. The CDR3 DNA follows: TGTGCCACCATGGGGGGGGGCACTGAAGCTTTCTTT. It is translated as CATMGGGTEAFF.

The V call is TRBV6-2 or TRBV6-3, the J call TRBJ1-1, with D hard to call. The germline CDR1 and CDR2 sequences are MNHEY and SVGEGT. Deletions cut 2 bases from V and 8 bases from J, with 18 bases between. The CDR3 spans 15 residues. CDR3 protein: CASSYGWSGSREAFF. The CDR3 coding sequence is TGTGCCAGCAGTTACGGCTGGTCCGGATCGAGGGAAGCTTTCTTT.

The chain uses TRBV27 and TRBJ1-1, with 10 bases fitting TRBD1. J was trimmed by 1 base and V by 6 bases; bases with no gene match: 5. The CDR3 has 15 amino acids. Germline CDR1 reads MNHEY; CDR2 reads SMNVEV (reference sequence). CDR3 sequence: CASSSRDRGNTEAFF. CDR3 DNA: TGTGCCAGCAGCTCGCGGGACAGGGGGAACACTGAAGCTTTCTTT.